The 23 T cell receptor beta chains reported below all come from one sample, sequenced in a study of T cell repertoires in cytomegalovirus infection. Their antigen targets remain unknown. TCRdb re-derived calls from the reads in MiXCR, one entry per CDR3 protein. The repertoire holds 110,000 to 150,000 distinct CDR3 sequences, with 32% as singletons. Sequencing used CD8+ T cells from cultured PBMCs, obtained from culture after CMV antigen stimulation. The origin of the receptors is a human donor in good health (CMV status not recorded). Some clones in this sample may be carry-over from other donors' samples.

The chain has TRBV28 and TRBJ1-1, with D uncertain. The CDR3 is made up of 16 amino acids. CDR1 and CDR2 (germline): MDHEN, SYDVKM. Trimming removed 3 bases at V and 2 bases at J, with 16 bases between. The CDR3 protein is CASSFSQQVFNTEAFF. DNA for the CDR3: TGTGCCAGCAGTTTTTCTCAGCAGGTCTTTAACACTGAAGCTTTCTTT.

This clonotype was picked up one time. V is TRBV12-3 or TRBV12-4 and J is TRBJ2-7, with D possibly TRBD2 on 5 matching bases. The CDR3 spans 14 residues. Trimming took 6 bases from V and 3 from J, leaving 15 bases between them. The CDR3 protein is CASSLGNRLYEQYF. CDR3 nucleotides: TGTGCCAGCAGCCTCGGGAACAGACTCTACGAGCAGTACTTC.

This clonotype has a handful of counts. The CDR3 region has the DNA TGTGCCAGCAGTCACTTTACAGGGACGGGGGATGAGCAGTTCTTC. Translation gives CASSHFTGTGDEQFF. The chain couples TRBV7-8 to TRBJ2-1, with D perhaps assigned TRBD1 or TRBD2 (6 bases each). The CDR3 extends over 15 amino acids. Germline-derived CDR1 and CDR2 are SGHVS and FQNEAQ. The V end was cut by 6 bases, the J end by 8 bases, with 20 bases between.

This chain uses TRBV7-2 with TRBJ2-7; the match to TRBD1 covers 9 bases. V gave up 3 bases and J gave up 13 bases; unmatched junction bases: 4. Germline V gene sequence: CDR1 SGHTA, CDR2 FQGNSA. This CDR3 is built from 11 residues. Here the CDR3 reads CASSFRQGVYF. The DNA for the CDR3 is TGTGCCAGCAGCTTCCGACAGGGGGTTTACTTC.

In this sample, this clonotype turned up a few times. The V call is TRBV28, the J call TRBJ2-7; 8 bases match TRBD2. V lost 6 bases and J lost 0; bases outside the gene matches: 1. Germline lookup yields CDR1 MDHEN and CDR2 SYDVKM. CDR3 size: 13 residues. The CDR3: CASSGGASYEQYF. The CDR3, as DNA: TGTGCCAGCAGCGGGGGGGCCTCCTACGAGCAGTACTTC.

This clonotype showed up just a few times. This chain joins TRBV7-6 and TRBJ1-1; unclear D gene. Germline CDR1 reads SGHVS; CDR2 reads FNYEAQ. Trimming removed 8 bases from V and 1 base from J, with 14 bases in between. CDR3 length: 14 amino acids. The CDR3 sequence: CASLPLRGNTEAFF. The DNA of the CDR3 is TGTGCCAGCCTCCCCCTCCGGGGGAACACTGAAGCTTTCTTT.

The chain uses TRBV12-3 or TRBV12-4 and TRBJ2-7; TRBD2 agrees at 10 bases. The CDR3 has 14 residues. Germline trimming cut 5 bases from V and 2 bases from J; bases unmatched to any gene: 3. The CDR3 protein is CASSPLAGTYEQYF. The CDR3 DNA sequence: TGTGCCAGCAGTCCACTAGCGGGGACCTACGAGCAGTACTTC.

This chain connects TRBV7-6 to TRBJ2-2; D ambiguous. V lost 5 bases and J 5 bases, leaving 9 bases between the germline ends. CDR3 length: 13 amino acids. Germline V lookup: CDR1 SGHVS, CDR2 FNYEAQ. The CDR3 spells CASSDGSTGELFF. The DNA for the CDR3 is TGTGCCAGCAGCGATGGGTCTACCGGGGAGCTGTTTTTT.

This clonotype came up a few times. The chain employs TRBV7-3 and TRBJ2-2; tentatively, D is TRBD1 or TRBD2 (5 bases each). The germline V gene encodes CDR1 SGHTA and CDR2 FQGTGA. Trimming removed 1 base from V and 3 bases from J, with 6 bases in between. This CDR3 has 14 amino acids. The CDR3, as DNA: TGTGCCAGCAGCTTAAGAGGGGACACCGGGGAGCTGTTTTTT. This codes for CASSLRGDTGELFF.

This chain links TRBV12-3 or TRBV12-4 with TRBJ2-5; 9 bases align to TRBD2. V lost 6 bases, J lost 0 bases, and 14 bases stayed unmatched. The CDR3 totals 18 residues. The CDR3 is CASSPQGGLAGYQETQYF. The CDR3 DNA follows: TGTGCCAGCAGCCCTCAAGGTGGGCTAGCGGGGTACCAAGAGACCCAGTACTTC.

The V gene is TRBV27, the J gene TRBJ2-7; D possibly corresponds to TRBD1 (7 bases). Germline V gene data show CDR1 as MNHEY and CDR2 as SMNVEV (reference sequence). Deletions cut 4 bases from V and 1 base from J, with 14 bases between. The length of the CDR3 is 15 residues. The CDR3 DNA is TGTGCCAGCAGTTCCACGGGGGACAGATCCTACGAGCAGTACTTC. Its translation is CASSSTGDRSYEQYF.

This clonotype came up many times. The rearrangement joins TRBV7-8 to TRBJ2-7; D possibly uses TRBD1 or TRBD2 (5 bases each). With 3 bases removed from V and 4 bases from J, the gap between germline ends came to 13 bases. CDR3 length: 14 residues. The germline CDR1 and CDR2 sequences are SGHVS and FQNEAQ. CDR3 DNA sequence: TGTGCCAGCAGCTTTGCAGGGACCTCTTACGAGCAGTACTTC. This gives the protein CASSFAGTSYEQYF.

This clonotype was detected only a few times. At one boundary the junction diverges from the germline segment, which might be a read error. This chain joins TRBV14 and TRBJ1-6; D gene uncertain. From germline, CDR1 is SGHDN and CDR2 FVKESK. This CDR3 contains 12 residues. Here the CDR3 reads CASSRTNSPLHF. CDR3 DNA: TGTGCCAGCAGCCGAACTAATTCACCCCTTCACTTT.

This clonotype was seen many times. The chain carries TRBV7-2 and TRBJ1-1; D gene ambiguous. Trimming cost V 6 bases and J 3 bases, with 17 bases left between them. This CDR3 region has 15 residues. The germline V gene encodes CDR1 SGHTA and CDR2 FQGNSA. The CDR3 DNA reads TGTGCCAGCAGTGGCCCGTTTAGGGAAGACACTGAAGCTTTCTTT. Encoded protein: CASSGPFREDTEAFF.

This clonotype was observed a few times. The rearrangement joins TRBV19 to TRBJ2-7, with 7 bases identical to TRBD2. The CDR3 has 15 residues. The J segment lost 3 bases and the V segment lost 5 bases, leaving 10 bases of the junction unmatched. Germline assignment: CDR1 LNHDA and CDR2 SQIVND (reference sequence). The CDR3 nucleotides are TGTGCCAGTAGTTCCAGCGGGGCGGCAAACTACGAGCAGTACTTC. Translated: CASSSSGAANYEQYF. Looking up the rest from reference TRBV19 and TRBJ2-7 gives the full variable domain: DGGITQSPKYLFRKEGQNVTLSCEQNLNHDAMYWYRQDPGQGLRLIYYSQIVNDFQKGDIAEGYSVSREKKESFPLTVTSAQKNPTAFYLCASSSSGAANYEQYFGPGTRLTVT.

The chain recombines TRBV20-1 with TRBJ2-7; D possibly corresponds to TRBD2 (6 bases). Germline loops: CDR1 DFQATT, CDR2 SNEGSKA (reference sequence). The CDR3 has 12 amino acids. The V gene lost 0 bases and the J gene lost 5 bases, with 8 bases spanning the gap. CDR3 bases: TGCAGTGCTAGAGATTGGAGGGACGAGCAGTACTTC. It yields the protein CSARDWRDEQYF.

This chain connects TRBV12-3 or TRBV12-4 to TRBJ2-2; 8 nucleotides agree with TRBD1. Trimming removed 4 bases from V and 8 bases from J; junction bases left unmatched: 3. The CDR3 extends over 13 amino acids. Here the CDR3 reads CASSWTGRGELFF. The CDR3 DNA is TGTGCCAGCAGTTGGACAGGGAGGGGGGAGCTGTTTTTT.

The J gene is TRBJ1-2, the V gene TRBV27; no firm D call. The length of the CDR3 is 15 residues. V was trimmed by 3 bases and J by 8 bases, leaving 19 bases between them. The germline CDR1 and CDR2 sequences are MNHEY and SMNVEV (reference sequence). The CDR3 bases are TGTGCCAGCAGTTTCCAAACTCCCGACATAGAAGGCTACACCTTC. Its protein is CASSFQTPDIEGYTF.

This clonotype occurred a few times. This chain uses TRBV11-1 with TRBJ1-3, with a possible D match to TRBD1 (5 bases). The CDR3 runs 15 residues. Trimming took off 6 bases at V and 2 bases at J, with 14 bases between the two ends. Germline V gene data show CDR1 as SGHAT and CDR2 as FQDESV (reference sequence). CDR3 residues: CASSIYGTPGNTIYF. CDR3 bases: TGTGCCAGCAGTATCTACGGGACGCCTGGAAACACCATATATTTT.

This chain links TRBV7-9 with TRBJ2-3, with a possible D match to TRBD1 (5 bases). Germline values: CDR1 SEHNR, CDR2 FQNEAQ (reference sequence). V was shortened by 5 bases and J by 5 bases, with 14 bases between the two germline ends. This CDR3 contains 14 residues. CDR3 sequence (DNA): TGTGCCAGCAGCCTGTCGCAGGGAAAAGATACGCAGTATTTT. Its protein product is CASSLSQGKDTQYF.

This clonotype was observed a handful of times. V usage is TRBV12-3 or TRBV12-4 and J usage is TRBJ1-1; possibly TRBD1 for D (5 bases). Trimming removed 5 bases from V and 1 base from J, with 26 bases in between. The CDR3 consists of 19 residues. The CDR3 spells CASSPWTRLRLEGNTEAFF. CDR3 coding DNA: TGTGCCAGCAGTCCATGGACAAGGTTGAGGTTGGAGGGGAACACTGAAGCTTTCTTT.

This clonotype occurred a few times. The chain has TRBV7-9 and TRBJ1-1; D is ambiguous. CDR1 is SEHNR and CDR2 is FQNEAQ in the germline V gene (reference sequence). This CDR3 region has 14 residues. V lost 4 bases, J lost 0 bases, and 9 bases lay in between. The CDR3 nucleotides are TGTGCCAGCAGCTCGGGAGGGATGAACACTGAAGCTTTCTTT. This encodes CASSSGGMNTEAFF.

This clonotype came up many times. The rearrangement links TRBV28 to TRBJ2-3; D remains unclear. Trimming cost V 3 bases and J 0 bases, with 13 bases left between them. CDR1 MDHEN and CDR2 SYDVKM come from the germline V gene. This CDR3 is 16 amino acids long. CDR3 region: CASSFLIAASTDTQYF. DNA of the CDR3: TGTGCCAGCAGTTTTTTGATCGCAGCCAGCACAGATACGCAGTATTTT.